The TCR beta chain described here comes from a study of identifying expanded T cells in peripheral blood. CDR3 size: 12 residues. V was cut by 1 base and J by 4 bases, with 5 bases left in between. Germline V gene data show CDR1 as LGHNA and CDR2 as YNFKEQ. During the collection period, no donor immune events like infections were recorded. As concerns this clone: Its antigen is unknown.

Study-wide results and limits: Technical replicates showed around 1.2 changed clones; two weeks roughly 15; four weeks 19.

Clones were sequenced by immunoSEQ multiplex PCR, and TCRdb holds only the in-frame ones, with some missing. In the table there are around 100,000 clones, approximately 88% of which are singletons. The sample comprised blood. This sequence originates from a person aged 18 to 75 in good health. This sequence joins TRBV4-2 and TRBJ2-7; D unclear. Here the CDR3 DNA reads TGTGCCAGCAGCCAAGGGCCGTACGAGCAGTACTTC. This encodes CASSQGPYEQYF.